This record covers a single T cell receptor (beta chain). No antigen is known for it. Distinct nucleotide sequences in the sample also encode this CDR3. Some clones are missing from TCRdb's copy, which holds only in-frame ones; the method was immunoSEQ multiplex PCR. The table records some 2 million clones, around 95% of them present only once. The data originate from a study of shared clonotypes between healthy human individuals. Study-wide findings and caveats: It was the non-shared clonotypes that had lower generation probabilities than clonotypes shared by all four donors. Naive subsets tended to show greater estimated richness than memory subsets.

The V end lost 4 bases, the J end lost 0 bases, and 12 bases lay between the germline ends. The CDR3 sequence is 15 residues long. Per the germline V gene, CDR1 is KGHSH and CDR2 is LQKENI. Specimen: naive CD4+ T cells sorted from blood. Subset specified: CD45RA+ positively selected. The receptor comes from a man aged 18 to 30 in good health. This chain uses TRBV18 with TRBJ1-1; the D is unclear. Here the CDR3 DNA reads TGTGCCAGCTCACGGGGTCCGGGAATGAACACTGAAGCTTTCTTT. The encoded protein is CASSRGPGMNTEAFF.